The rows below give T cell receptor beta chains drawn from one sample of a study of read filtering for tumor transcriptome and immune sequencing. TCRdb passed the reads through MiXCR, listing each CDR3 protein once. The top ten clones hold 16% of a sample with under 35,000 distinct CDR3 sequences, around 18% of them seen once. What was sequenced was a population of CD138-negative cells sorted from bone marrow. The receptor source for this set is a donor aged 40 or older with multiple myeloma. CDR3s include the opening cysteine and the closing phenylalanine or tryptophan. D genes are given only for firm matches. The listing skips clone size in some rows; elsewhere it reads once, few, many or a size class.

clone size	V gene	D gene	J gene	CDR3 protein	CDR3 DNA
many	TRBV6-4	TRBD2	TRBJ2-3	CASSDLGASGTDTQYF	TGTGCCAGCAGTGACTTAGGTGCTAGCGGGACAGATACGCAGTATTTT
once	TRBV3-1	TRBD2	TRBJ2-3	CAGSIAGAIDTQYF	TGTGCCGGCAGCATAGCGGGAGCAATAGATACGCAGTATTTT
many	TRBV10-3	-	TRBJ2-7	CAAGPSSSYEQYF	TGTGCCGCGGGGCCATCCAGCTCCTACGAGCAGTACTTC
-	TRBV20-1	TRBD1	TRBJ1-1	CSANPGQLNTEAFF	TGCAGTGCGAACCCGGGACAGCTAAACACTGAAGCTTTCTTT
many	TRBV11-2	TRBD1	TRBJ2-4	CASRPTGLDIQYF	TGTGCCAGCAGACCGACAGGGCTAGACATTCAGTACTTC
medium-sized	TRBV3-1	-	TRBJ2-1	CASSRDSISYNEQFF	TGTGCCAGCAGCCGAGACAGCATCTCCTACAATGAGCAGTTCTTC
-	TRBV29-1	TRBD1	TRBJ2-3	CSVRQGVGDTQYF	TGCAGCGTCAGACAGGGCGTTGGAGATACGCAGTATTTT
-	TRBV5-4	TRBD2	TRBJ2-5	CASSPRTSAQETQYF	TGTGCCAGCAGCCCCAGGACTAGCGCTCAAGAGACCCAGTACTTC
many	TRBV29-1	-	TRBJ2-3	CSVPPSAASTDTQYF	TGCAGCGTTCCGCCTAGCGCAGCTAGCACAGATACGCAGTATTTT
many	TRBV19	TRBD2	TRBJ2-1	CASKQRGGSHNEQFF	TGTGCCAGTAAACAGCGGGGGGGAAGCCACAATGAGCAGTTCTTC
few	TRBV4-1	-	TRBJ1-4	CASSQVPPGGYNEKLFF	TGCGCCAGCAGCCAAGTTCCCCCGGGGGGCTATAATGAAAAACTGTTTTTT
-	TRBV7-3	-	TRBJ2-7	CASILGGEQYF	TGCGCCAGCATCTTAGGGGGAGAGCAGTACTTC
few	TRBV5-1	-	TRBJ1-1	CASSLDSLNTEAFF	TGCGCCAGCAGCCTAGACAGCTTGAACACTGAAGCTTTCTTT
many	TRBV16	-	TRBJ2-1	CASSLGLYNEQFF	TGTGCCAGCAGTCTGGGACTGTACAATGAGCAGTTCTTC
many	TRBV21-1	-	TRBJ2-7	CASSSLDRAGYEQYF	TGTGCCAGCAGCTCCTTGGACAGGGCGGGGTACGAGCAGTACTTC
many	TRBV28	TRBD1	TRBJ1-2	CASSSPGQGARGYTF	TGTGCCAGCAGTTCACCGGGACAGGGGGCGCGAGGCTACACCTTC